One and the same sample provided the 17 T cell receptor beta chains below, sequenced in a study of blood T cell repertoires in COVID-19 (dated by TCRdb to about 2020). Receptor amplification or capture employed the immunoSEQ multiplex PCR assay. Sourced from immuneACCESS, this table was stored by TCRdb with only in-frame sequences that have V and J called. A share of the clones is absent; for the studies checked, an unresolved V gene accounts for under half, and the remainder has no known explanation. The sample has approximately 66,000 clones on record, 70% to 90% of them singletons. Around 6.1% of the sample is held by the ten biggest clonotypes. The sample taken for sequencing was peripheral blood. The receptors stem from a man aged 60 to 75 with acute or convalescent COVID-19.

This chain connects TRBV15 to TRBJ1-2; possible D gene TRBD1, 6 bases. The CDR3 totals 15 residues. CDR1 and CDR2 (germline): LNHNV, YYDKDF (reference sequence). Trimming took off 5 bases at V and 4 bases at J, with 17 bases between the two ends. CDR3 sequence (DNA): TGTGCCACCAGCGGAGGCAGGGGTCCCATCTATGGCTACACCTTC. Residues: CATSGGRGPIYGYTF.

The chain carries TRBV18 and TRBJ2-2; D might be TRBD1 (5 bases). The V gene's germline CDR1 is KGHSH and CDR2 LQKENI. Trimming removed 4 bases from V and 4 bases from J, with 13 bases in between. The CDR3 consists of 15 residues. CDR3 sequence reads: CASSLSGSGTGELFF. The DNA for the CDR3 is TGTGCCAGCTCACTCTCAGGGTCGGGCACCGGGGAGCTGTTTTTT.

In nucleotides, the CDR3 is TGTGCCTGGAGGGGACATAGCCTGTTTTTT. Its protein is CAWRGHSLFF. V and J are TRBV30 and TRBJ1-4; the D gene is possibly TRBD1 (6 bases). The CDR3 length is 10 residues. Germline loops: CDR1 GTSNPN, CDR2 SVGIG (reference sequence). Trimming removed 3 bases from V and 14 bases from J, with 10 bases in between.

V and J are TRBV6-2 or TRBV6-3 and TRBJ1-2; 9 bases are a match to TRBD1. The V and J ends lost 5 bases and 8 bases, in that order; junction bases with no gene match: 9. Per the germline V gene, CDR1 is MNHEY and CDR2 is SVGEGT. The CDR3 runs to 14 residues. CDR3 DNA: TGTGCCAGCAGTCCGAGAACAGGGGGCTGGGGCTACACCTTC. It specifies CASSPRTGGWGYTF.

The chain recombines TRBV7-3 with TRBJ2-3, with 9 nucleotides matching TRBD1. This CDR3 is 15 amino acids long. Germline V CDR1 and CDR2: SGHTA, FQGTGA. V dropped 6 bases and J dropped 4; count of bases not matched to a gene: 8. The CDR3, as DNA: TGTGCCAGCAGGACGGGGACAGGGTCTCCAGATACGCAGTATTTT. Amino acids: CASRTGTGSPDTQYF.

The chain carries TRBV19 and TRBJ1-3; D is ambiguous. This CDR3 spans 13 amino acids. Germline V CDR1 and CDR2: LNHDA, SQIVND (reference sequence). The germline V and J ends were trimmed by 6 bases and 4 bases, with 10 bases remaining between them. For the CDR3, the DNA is TGTGCCAGTAGACGCTCGGGGGGAAACACCATATATTTT. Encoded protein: CASRRSGGNTIYF.

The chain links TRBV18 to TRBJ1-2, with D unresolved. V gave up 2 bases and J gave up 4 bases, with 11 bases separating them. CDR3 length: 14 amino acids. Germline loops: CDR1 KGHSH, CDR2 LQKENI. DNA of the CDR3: TGTGCCAGCTCACCAGGAGGGTCGGTCTATGGCTACACCTTC. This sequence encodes CASSPGGSVYGYTF.

The CDR3 DNA is TGTGCCAGCTCACCTCGACAGGCTAATGAAAAACTGTTTTTT. Amino acids: CASSPRQANEKLFF. The chain carries TRBV18 and TRBJ1-4, with D perhaps matching TRBD1 (6 bases). The V gene's germline CDR1 is KGHSH and CDR2 LQKENI. The CDR3 length is 14 residues. The ends were cut back, 3 bases at V and 3 bases at J, with 8 bases in the middle.

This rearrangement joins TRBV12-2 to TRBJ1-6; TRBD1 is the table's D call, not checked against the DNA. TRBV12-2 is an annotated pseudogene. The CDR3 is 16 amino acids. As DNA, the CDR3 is TGTGCAAGTCTCCCGAAGGGGATGGTCTATTGGTCACCCCTCCACTTT. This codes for CASLPKGMVYWSPLHF.

In DNA form, the CDR3 reads TGTGCCAGTAGTTCCCCTCGGACAGGGGGCGCGAGTGGCCAGCCCCAGCATTTT. Its protein is CASSSPRTGGASGQPQHF. V and J are TRBV19 and TRBJ1-5, with TRBD1 matching 11 bases. Trimming took 5 bases from V and 7 from J; bases not matched to a gene: 16. Germline V CDR1 and CDR2: LNHDA, SQIVND (reference sequence). The CDR3 covers 18 residues.

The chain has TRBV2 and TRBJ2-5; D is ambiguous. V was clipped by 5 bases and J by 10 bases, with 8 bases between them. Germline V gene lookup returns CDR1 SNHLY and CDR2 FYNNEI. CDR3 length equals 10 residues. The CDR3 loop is CASSLVYQYF. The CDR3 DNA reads TGTGCCAGCAGTCTTGTTTACCAGTACTTC.

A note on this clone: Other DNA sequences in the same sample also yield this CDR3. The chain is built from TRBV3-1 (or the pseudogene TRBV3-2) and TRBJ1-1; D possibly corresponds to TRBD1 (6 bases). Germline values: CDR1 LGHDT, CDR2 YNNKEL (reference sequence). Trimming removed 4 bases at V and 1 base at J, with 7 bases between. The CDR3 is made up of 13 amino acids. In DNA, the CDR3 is TGTGCCAGCAGCCTGACAGGGAACACTGAAGCTTTCTTT. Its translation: CASSLTGNTEAFF.

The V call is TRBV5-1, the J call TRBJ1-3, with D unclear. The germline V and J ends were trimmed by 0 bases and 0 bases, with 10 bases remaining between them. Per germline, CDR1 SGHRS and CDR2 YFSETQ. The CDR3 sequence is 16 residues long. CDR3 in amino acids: CASSLAALASGNTIYF. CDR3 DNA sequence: TGCGCCAGCAGCTTGGCTGCGCTAGCCTCTGGAAACACCATATATTTT.

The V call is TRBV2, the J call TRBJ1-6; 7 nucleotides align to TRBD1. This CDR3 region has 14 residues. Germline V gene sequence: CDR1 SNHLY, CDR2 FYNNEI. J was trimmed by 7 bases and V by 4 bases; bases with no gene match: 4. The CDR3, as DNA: TGTGCCAGCAGTGCTGACAGGGCGAATTCACCCCTCCACTTT. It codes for CASSADRANSPLHF.

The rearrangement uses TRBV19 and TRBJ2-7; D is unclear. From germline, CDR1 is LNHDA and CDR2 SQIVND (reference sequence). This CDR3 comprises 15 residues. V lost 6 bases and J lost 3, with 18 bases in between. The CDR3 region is CASSPTRELLYEQYF. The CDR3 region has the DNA TGTGCCAGTAGCCCTACCCGCGAACTCCTCTACGAGCAGTACTTC.

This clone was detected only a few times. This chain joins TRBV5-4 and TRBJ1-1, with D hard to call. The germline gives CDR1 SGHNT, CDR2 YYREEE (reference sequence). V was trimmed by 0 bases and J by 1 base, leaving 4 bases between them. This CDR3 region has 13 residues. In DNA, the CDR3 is TGTGCCAGCAGCTTGGCCGGGAACACTGAAGCTTTCTTT. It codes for CASSLAGNTEAFF. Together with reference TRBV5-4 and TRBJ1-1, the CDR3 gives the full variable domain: ETGVTQSPTHLIKTRGQQVTLRCSSQSGHNTVSWYQQALGQGPQFIFQYYREEENGRGNFPPRFSGLQFPNYSSELNVNALELDDSALYLCASSLAGNTEAFFGQGTRLTVV.

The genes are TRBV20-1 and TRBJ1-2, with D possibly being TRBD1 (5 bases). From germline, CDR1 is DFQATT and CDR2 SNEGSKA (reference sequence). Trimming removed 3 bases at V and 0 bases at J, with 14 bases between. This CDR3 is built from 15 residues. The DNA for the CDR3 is TGCAGTGCTAGTCCGTCCGGGACTGCTAACTATGGCTACACCTTC. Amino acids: CSASPSGTANYGYTF.